This T cell receptor beta chain is from a study of OX40 agonist ivuxolimab in advanced cancers. The wider study: As their treatment, patients were administered ivuxolimab, an agonistic anti-OX40 (CD134) antibody. Patients with hepatocellular carcinoma, melanoma, renal cell or head and neck cancer made up the dose-escalation patients. General study points: In the expanded peripheral T cells, antigen specificity was never determined. Dosing at 0.1 to 3.0 mg/kg was accompanied by clonal expansion of CD4+ and CD8+ blood T cells by week 6.

Clones were read by immunoSEQ multiplex PCR, and TCRdb kept only the in-frame ones, dropping some. The sample holds some 64,000 clones, about 91% seen once. Germline CDR1 ENHRY, CDR2 SYGVKD. The CDR3 spans 14 residues. The V and J ends lost 8 bases and 1 base respectively, with 14 bases between them. On this clone itself: Its specificity is unknown.

The sequenced sample was CD4+ or CD8+ T cells sorted from blood, obtained in a trial of the OX40 agonist ivuxolimab. The receptor's source is an adult with an advanced solid tumor such as melanoma, head and neck, liver or kidney cancer. The genes are TRBV10-3 and TRBJ2-5, with a weak D call TRBD2 (6 bases). As DNA, the CDR3 is TGTGCCATCGGACGCGGGATGGGCCAAGAGACCCAGTACTTC. This sequence encodes CAIGRGMGQETQYF.